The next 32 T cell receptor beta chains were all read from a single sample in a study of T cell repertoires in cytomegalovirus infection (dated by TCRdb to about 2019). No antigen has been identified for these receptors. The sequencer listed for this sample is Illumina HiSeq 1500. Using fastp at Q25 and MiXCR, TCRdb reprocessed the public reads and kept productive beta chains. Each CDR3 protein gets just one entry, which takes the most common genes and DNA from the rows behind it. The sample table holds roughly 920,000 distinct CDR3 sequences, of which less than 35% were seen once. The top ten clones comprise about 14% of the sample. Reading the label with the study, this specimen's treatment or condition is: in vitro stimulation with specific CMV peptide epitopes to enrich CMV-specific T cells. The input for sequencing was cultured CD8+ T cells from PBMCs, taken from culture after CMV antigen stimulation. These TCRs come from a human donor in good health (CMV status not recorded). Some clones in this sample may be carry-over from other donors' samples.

CDR3 protein: CASIPDSGGGNEQFF. DNA of the CDR3: TGTGCCAGCATACCCGACAGCGGCGGGGGGAATGAGCAGTTCTTC. The chain has TRBV27 and TRBJ2-1, with 8 bases identical to TRBD2. Germline CDR1 and CDR2: MNHEY and SMNVEV (reference sequence). The CDR3 contains 15 residues. With V trimmed by 7 bases and J by 7 bases, 12 bases remained unmatched.

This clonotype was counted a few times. The CDR3 bases are TGTGCCAGCAGTTACTCCCCAGCGGGGGTCGTTGAGGAGACCCAGTACTTC. Encoded protein: CASSYSPAGVVEETQYF. The rearrangement uses TRBV6-2 or TRBV6-3 and TRBJ2-5; TRBD2 aligns across 8 bases. Per the germline V gene, CDR1 is MNHEY and CDR2 is SVGEGT. CDR3 length equals 17 residues. J gave up 5 bases and V 0 bases, and 11 bases lay outside the gene matches.

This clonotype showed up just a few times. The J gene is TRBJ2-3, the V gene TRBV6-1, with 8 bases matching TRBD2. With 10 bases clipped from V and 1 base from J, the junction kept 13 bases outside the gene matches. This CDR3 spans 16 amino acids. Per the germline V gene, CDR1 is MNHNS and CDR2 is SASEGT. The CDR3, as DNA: TGTGCCACCAGCTTCCTGCCGGGACTAGGCACAGATACGCAGTATTTT. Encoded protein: CATSFLPGLGTDTQYF.

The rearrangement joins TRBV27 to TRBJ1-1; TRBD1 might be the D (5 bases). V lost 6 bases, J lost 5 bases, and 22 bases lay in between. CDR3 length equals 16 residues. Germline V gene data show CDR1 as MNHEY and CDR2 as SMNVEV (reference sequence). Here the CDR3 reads CASRPRVVSLWTEAFF. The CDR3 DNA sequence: TGTGCCAGCAGGCCCAGGGTAGTATCCTTGTGGACTGAAGCTTTCTTT.

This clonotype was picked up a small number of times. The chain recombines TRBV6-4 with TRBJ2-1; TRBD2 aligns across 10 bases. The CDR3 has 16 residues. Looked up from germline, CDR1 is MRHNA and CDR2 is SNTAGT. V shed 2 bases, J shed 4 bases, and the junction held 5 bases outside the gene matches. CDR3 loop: CASSDKAGGLYNEQFF. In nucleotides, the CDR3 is TGTGCCAGCAGTGACAAAGCGGGGGGGCTATACAATGAGCAGTTCTTC.

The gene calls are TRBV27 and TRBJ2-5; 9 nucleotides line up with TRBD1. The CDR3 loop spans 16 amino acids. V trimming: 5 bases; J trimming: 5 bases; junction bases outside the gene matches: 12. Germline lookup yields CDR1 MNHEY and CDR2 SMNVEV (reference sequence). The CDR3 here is CASSTSSGTGKETQYF. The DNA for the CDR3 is TGTGCCAGCAGTACTTCATCCGGGACAGGGAAGGAGACCCAGTACTTC.

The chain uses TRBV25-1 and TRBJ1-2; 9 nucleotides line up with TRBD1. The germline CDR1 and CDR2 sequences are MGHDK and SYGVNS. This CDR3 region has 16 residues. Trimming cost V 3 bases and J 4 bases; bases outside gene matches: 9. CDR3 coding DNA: TGTGCCAGCAGTGATATCACCGGGACAGGGACCTATGGCTACACCTTC. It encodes CASSDITGTGTYGYTF.

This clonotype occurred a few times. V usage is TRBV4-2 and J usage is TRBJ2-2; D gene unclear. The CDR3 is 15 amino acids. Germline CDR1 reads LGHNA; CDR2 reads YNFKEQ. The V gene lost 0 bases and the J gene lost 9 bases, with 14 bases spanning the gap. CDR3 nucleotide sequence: TGTGCCAGCAGCCAAGATCCGACCATTTTTTGGGAGCTGTTTTTT. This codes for CASSQDPTIFWELFF.

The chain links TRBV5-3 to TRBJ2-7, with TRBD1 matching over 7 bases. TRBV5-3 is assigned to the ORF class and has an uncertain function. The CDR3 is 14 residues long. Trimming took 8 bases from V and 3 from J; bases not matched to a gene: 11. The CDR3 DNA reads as TGTGCCAGCACCCGATCGACAGGGCTCTACGAGCAGTACTTC. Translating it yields CASTRSTGLYEQYF.

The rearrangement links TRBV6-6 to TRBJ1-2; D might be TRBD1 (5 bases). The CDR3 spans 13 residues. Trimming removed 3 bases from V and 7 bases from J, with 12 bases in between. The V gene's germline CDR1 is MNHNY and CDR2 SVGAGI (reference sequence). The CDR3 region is CASSYNGATGYTF. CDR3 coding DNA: TGTGCCAGCAGTTATAACGGGGCAACTGGCTACACCTTC.

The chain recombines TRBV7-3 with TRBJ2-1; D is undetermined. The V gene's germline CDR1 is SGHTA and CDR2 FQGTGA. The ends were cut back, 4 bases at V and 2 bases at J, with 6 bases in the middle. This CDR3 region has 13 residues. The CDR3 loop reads CASSSDAYNEQFF. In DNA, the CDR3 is TGTGCCAGCAGCTCCGACGCCTACAATGAGCAGTTCTTC.

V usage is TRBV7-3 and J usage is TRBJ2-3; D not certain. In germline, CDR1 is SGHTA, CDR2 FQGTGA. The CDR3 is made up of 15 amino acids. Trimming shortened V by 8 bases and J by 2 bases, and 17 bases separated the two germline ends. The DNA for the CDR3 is TGTGCCAGCCTCCGAGACTTAGAGATCACAGATACGCAGTATTTT. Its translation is CASLRDLEITDTQYF.

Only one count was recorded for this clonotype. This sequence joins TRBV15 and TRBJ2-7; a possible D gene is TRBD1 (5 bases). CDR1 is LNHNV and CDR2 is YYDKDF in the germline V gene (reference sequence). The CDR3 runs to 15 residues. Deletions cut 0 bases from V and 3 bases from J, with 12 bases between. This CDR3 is CATSRDTTDFYEQYV. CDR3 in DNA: TGTGCCACCAGCAGAGATACGACAGACTTCTACGAGCAGTACGTC.

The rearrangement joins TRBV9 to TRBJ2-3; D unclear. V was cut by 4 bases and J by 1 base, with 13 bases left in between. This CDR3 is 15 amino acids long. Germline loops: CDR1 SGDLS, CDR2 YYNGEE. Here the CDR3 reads CASSRVYRRTDTQYF. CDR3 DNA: TGTGCCAGCAGCCGTGTGTACAGACGCACAGATACGCAGTATTTT.

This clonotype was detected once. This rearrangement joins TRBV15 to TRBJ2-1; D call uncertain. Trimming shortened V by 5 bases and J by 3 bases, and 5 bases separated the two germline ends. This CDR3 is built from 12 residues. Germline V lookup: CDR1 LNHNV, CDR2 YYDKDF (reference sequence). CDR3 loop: CATSDFYNEQFF. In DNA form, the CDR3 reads TGTGCCACCAGCGATTTCTACAATGAGCAGTTCTTC.

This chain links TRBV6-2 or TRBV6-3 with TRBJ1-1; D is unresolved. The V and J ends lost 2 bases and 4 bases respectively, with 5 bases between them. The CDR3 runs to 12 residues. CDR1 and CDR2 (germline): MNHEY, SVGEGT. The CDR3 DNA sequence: TGTGCCAGCAGTTACAAGGCCACTGAAGCTTTCTTT. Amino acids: CASSYKATEAFF.

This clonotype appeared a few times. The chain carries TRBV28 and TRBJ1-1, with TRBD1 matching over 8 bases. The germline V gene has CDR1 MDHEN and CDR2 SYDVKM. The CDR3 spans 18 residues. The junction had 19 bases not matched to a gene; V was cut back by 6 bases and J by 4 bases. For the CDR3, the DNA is TGTGCCAGCAGCAACGTCCCAGGGGGCCCGGGTTGGAGCACTGAAGCTTTCTTT. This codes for CASSNVPGGPGWSTEAFF.

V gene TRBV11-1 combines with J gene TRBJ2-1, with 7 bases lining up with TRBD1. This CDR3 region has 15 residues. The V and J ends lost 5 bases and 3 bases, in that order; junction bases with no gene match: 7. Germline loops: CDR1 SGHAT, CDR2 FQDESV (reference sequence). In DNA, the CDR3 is TGTGCCAGCAGCCCCCAGGGGGTAAGCTACAATGAGCAGTTCTTC. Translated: CASSPQGVSYNEQFF.

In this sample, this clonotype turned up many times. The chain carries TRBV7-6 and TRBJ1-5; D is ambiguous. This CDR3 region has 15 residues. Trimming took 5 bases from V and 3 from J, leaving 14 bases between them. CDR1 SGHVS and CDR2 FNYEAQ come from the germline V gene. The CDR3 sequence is CASSQADGLNQPQHF. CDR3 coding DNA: TGTGCCAGCAGCCAAGCTGACGGTCTCAATCAGCCCCAGCATTTT.

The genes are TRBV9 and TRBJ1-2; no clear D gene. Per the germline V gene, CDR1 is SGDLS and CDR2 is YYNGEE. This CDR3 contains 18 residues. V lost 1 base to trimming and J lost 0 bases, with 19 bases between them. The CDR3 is CASSVSPRHQLANYGYTF. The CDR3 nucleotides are TGTGCCAGCAGCGTATCCCCTCGACACCAATTAGCTAACTATGGCTACACCTTC. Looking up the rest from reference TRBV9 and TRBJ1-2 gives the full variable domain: DSGVTQTPKHLITATGQRVTLRCSPRSGDLSVYWYQQSLDQGLQFLIQYYNGEERAKGNILERFSAQQFPDLHSELNLSSLELGDSALYFCASSVSPRHQLANYGYTFGSGTRLTVV.

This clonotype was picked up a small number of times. The CDR3 reads CASSPLAGDRGWDEQFF. In DNA form, the CDR3 reads TGTGCCAGCAGCCCCTTAGCCGGGGACAGGGGGTGGGATGAGCAGTTCTTC. The gene calls are TRBV9 and TRBJ2-1; TRBD1 matches at 11 bases. The CDR3 consists of 17 residues. Germline trimming cut 4 bases from V and 8 bases from J; bases unmatched to any gene: 14. Germline loops: CDR1 SGDLS, CDR2 YYNGEE.

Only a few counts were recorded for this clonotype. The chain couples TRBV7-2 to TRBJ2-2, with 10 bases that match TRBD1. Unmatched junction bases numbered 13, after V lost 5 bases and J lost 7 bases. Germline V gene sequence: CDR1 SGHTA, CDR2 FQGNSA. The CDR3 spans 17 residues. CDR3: CASSLVPGQGIRGELFF. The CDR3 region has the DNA TGTGCCAGCAGCCTAGTCCCGGGACAGGGGATTCGCGGGGAGCTGTTTTTT.

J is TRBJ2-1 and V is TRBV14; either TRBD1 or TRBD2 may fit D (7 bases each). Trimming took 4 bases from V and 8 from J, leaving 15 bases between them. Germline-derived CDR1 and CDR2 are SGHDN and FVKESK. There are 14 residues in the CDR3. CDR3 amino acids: CASSPTGRVHEQFF. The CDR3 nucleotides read TGTGCCAGCAGCCCGACAGGGAGGGTTCATGAGCAGTTCTTC.

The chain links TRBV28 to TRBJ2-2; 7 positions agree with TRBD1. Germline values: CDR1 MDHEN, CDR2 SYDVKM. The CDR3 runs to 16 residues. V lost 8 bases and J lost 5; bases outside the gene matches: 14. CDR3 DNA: TGTGCCAGCGGTTCCACAGGGGCCTGGGGGACCGGGGAGCTGTTTTTT. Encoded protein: CASGSTGAWGTGELFF.

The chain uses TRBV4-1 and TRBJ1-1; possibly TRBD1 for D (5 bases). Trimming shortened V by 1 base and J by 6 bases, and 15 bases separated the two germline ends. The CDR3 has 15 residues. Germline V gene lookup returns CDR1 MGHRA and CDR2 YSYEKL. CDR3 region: CASSQGPQGGPEAFF. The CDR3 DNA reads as TGCGCCAGCAGCCAAGGGCCGCAGGGAGGCCCTGAAGCTTTCTTT.

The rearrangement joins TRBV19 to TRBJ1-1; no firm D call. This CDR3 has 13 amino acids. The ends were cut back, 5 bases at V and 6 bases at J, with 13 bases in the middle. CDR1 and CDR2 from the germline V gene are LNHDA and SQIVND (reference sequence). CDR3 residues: CASSPSLRSEAFF. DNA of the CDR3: TGTGCCAGTAGTCCCAGTCTCCGGTCTGAAGCTTTCTTT. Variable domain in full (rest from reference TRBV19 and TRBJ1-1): DGGITQSPKYLFRKEGQNVTLSCEQNLNHDAMYWYRQDPGQGLRLIYYSQIVNDFQKGDIAEGYSVSREKKESFPLTVTSAQKNPTAFYLCASSPSLRSEAFFGQGTRLTVV.

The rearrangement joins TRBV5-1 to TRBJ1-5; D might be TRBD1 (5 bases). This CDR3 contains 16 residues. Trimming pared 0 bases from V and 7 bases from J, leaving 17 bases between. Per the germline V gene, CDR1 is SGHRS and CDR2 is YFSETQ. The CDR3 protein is CASSLGDSRSGQPQHF. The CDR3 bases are TGCGCCAGCAGCTTGGGGGACTCTCGCTCGGGGCAGCCCCAGCATTTT.

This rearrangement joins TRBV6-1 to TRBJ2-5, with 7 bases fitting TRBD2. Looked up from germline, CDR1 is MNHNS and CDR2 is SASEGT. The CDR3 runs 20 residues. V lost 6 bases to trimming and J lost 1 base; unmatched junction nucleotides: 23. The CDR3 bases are TGTGCCAGCAGCGCACGGACTGTTCAGAGAGGCGGGGGAACCCAAGAGACCCAGTACTTC. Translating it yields CASSARTVQRGGGTQETQYF.

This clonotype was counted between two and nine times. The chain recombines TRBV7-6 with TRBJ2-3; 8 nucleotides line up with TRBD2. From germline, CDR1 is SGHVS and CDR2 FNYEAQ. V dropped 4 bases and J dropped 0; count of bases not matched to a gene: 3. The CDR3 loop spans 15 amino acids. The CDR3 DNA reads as TGTGCCAGCAGCTCCGAGCGGGGGAGCACAGATACGCAGTATTTT. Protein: CASSSERGSTDTQYF. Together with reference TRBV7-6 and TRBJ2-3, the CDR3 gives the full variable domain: GAGVSQSPRYKVTKRGQDVALRCDPISGHVSLYWYRQALGQGPEFLTYFNYEAQQDKSGLPNDRFSAERPEGSISTLTIQRTEQRDSAMYRCASSSERGSTDTQYFGPGTRLTVL.

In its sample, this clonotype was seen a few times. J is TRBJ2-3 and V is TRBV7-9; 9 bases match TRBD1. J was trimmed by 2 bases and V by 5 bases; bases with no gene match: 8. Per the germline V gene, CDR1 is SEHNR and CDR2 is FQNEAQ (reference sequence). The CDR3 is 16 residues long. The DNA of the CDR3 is TGTGCCAGCAGCGTGACAGGGGGGATTAACACAGATACGCAGTATTTT. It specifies CASSVTGGINTDTQYF.

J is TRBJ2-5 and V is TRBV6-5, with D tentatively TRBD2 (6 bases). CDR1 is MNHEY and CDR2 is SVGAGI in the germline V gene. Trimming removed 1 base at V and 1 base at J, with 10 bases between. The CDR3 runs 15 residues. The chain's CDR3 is CASSYYGGGQETQYF. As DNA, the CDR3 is TGTGCCAGCAGTTACTATGGGGGAGGCCAAGAGACCCAGTACTTC.

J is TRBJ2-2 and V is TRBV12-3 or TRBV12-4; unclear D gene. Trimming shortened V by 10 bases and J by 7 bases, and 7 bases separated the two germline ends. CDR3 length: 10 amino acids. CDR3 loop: CAIFHGELFF. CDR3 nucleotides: TGTGCCATATTCCACGGGGAGCTGTTTTTT.